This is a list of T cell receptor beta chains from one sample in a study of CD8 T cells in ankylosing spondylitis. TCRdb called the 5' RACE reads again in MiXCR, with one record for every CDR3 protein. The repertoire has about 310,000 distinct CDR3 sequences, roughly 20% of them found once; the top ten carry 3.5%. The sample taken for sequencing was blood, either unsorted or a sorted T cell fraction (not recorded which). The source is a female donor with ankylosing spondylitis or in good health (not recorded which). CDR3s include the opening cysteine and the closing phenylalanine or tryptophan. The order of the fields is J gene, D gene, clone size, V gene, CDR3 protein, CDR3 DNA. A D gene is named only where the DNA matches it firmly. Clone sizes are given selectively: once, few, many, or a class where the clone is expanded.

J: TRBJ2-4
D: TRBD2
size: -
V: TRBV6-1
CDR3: CASTTKTSGGRGDIQYF
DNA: TGTGCCAGCACTACGAAGACTAGCGGGGGAAGGGGGGACATTCAGTACTTC

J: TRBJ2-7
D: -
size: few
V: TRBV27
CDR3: CASPSGPYEQYF
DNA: TGTGCCAGCCCCTCGGGACCCTACGAGCAGTACTTC

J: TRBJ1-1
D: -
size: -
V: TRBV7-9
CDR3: CASSFVQDTEAFF
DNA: TGTGCCAGCAGCTTCGTACAGGACACTGAAGCTTTCTTT

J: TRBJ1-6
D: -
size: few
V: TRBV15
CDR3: CATSRVVNSPLHF
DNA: TGTGCCACCAGCAGAGTTGTAAATTCACCCCTCCACTTT

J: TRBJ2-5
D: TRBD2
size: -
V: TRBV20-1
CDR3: CSAGTSRMETQYF
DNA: TGCAGTGCCGGGACTAGCCGGATGGAGACCCAGTACTTC

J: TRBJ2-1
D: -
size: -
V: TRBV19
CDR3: CASTISVYNEQFF
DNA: TGTGCCAGCACAATTAGCGTCTACAATGAGCAGTTCTTC

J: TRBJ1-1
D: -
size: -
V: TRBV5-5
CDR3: CASSPYVQGEAFF
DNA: TGTGCCAGCAGCCCTTACGTACAGGGAGAAGCTTTCTTT

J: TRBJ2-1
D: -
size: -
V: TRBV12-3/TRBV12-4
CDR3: CASSLGFTSYNEQFF
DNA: TGTGCCAGCAGTTTGGGCTTTACCTCCTACAATGAGCAGTTCTTC

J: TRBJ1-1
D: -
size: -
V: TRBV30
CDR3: CAWLRVGGRENTEAFF
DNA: TGTGCCTGGTTGAGGGTCGGCGGGAGAGAGAACACTGAAGCTTTCTTT

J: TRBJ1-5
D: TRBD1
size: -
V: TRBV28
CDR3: CASRTGLGSNQPQHF
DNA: TGTGCAAGCAGGACAGGGTTGGGTAGCAATCAGCCCCAGCATTTT

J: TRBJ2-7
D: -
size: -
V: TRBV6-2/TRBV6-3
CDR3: CASRTYKGSSIREQYF
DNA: TGTGCCAGCAGAACCTACAAAGGGTCCTCTATCCGCGAGCAGTACTTC

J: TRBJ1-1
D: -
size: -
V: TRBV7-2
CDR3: CASSSVMNTEAFF
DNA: TGTGCCAGCAGCTCAGTAATGAACACTGAAGCTTTCTTT

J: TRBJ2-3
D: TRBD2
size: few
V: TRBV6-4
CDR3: CASSASGTRSDTQYF
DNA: TGTGCCAGCAGTGCCTCCGGGACTAGGTCAGATACGCAGTATTTT

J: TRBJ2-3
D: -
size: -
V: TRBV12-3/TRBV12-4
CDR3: CASSLTRGGTDTQYF
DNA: TGTGCCAGCAGCCTCACCCGAGGGGGCACAGATACGCAGTATTTT

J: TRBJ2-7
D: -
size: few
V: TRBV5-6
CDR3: CASSLFSNYEQYF
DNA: TGTGCCAGCAGCTTGTTCTCGAACTACGAGCAGTACTTC

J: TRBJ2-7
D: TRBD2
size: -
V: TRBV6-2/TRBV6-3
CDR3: CASSNHGLAAYEQYF
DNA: TGTGCCAGCAGCAACCATGGACTAGCAGCCTACGAGCAGTACTTC

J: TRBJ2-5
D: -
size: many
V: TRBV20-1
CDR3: CSAPGLPRETQYF
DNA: TGCAGTGCACCGGGACTGCCAAGAGAGACCCAGTACTTC

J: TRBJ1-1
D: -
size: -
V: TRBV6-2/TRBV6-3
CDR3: CASTEDDGPEAFF
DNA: TGTGCCAGCACCGAAGACGATGGCCCTGAAGCTTTCTTT

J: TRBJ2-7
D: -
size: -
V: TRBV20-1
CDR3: CSARTRDLSSYEQYF
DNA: TGCAGTGCTAGAACCAGGGACCTGAGCTCCTACGAGCAGTACTTC

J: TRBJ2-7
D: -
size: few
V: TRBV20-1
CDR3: CSARSLLYEQYF
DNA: TGCAGTGCTAGGTCGCTCCTCTACGAGCAGTACTTC

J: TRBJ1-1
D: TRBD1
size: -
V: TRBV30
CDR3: CACQQGTEAFF
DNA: TGTGCCTGCCAACAGGGGACTGAAGCTTTCTTT

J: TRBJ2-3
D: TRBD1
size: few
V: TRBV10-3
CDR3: CAISERKGQGGTDTQYF
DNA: TGTGCCATCAGTGAGCGGAAGGGACAGGGTGGAACAGATACGCAGTATTTT

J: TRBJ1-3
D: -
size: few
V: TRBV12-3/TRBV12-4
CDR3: CASSGAGGNTIYF
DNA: TGTGCCAGCAGCGGGGCCGGGGGAAACACCATATATTTT

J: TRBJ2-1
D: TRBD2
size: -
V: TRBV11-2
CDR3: CASSLVTGLAGGASYNEQFF
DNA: TGTGCCAGCAGCTTAGTCACGGGCCTAGCGGGAGGCGCCTCCTACAATGAGCAGTTCTTC

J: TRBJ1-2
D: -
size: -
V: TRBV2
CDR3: CASSEDRQSYGYTF
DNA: TGTGCCAGCAGTGAAGATCGACAGAGCTATGGCTACACCTTC

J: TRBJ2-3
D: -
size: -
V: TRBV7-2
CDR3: CASSKWRDTQYF
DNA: TGTGCCAGCAGCAAATGGCGAGATACGCAGTATTTT

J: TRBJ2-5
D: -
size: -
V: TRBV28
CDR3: CASSLGQPPVTQYF
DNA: TGTGCCAGCAGTTTAGGACAACCTCCAGTTACCCAGTACTTC

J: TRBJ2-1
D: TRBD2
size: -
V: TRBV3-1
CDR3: CASSQKTGTSFNEQFF
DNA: TGTGCCAGCAGCCAGAAAACCGGGACTAGCTTCAATGAGCAGTTCTTC

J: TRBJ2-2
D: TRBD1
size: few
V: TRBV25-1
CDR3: CASSETGTGPTGELFF
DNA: TGTGCCAGCAGTGAGACCGGGACAGGCCCCACCGGGGAGCTGTTTTTT

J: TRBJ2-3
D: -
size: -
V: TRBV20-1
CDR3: CSARKTDTQYF
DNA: TGCAGTGCTAGAAAGACAGATACGCAGTATTTT

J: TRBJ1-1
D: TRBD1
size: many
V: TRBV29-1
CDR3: CSAGQGPTEAFF
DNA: TGCAGCGCCGGACAGGGTCCCACTGAAGCTTTCTTT

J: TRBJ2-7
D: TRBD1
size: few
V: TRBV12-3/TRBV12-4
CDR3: CASSSGQGHHF
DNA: TGTGCCAGCAGCTCCGGACAGGGACATCACTTC

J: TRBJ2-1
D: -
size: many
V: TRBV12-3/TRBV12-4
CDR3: CASRGDFYNEQFF
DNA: TGTGCCAGCAGAGGGGACTTCTACAATGAGCAGTTCTTC

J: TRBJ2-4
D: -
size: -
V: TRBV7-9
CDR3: CASSLSGRESIQYF
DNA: TGTGCCAGCAGCTTATCGGGCAGGGAGAGCATTCAGTACTTC

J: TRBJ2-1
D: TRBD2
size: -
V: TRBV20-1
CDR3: CSASRLAEDGEQFF
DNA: TGCAGTGCTAGCCGGCTAGCGGAGGACGGTGAGCAGTTCTTC

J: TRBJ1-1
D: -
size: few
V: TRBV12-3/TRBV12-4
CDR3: CASSLGPLNTEAFF
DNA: TGTGCCAGCAGTTTAGGGCCCCTGAACACTGAAGCTTTCTTT

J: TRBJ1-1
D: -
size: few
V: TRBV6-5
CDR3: CATTGNTEAFF
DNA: TGTGCCACCACGGGGAACACTGAAGCTTTCTTT

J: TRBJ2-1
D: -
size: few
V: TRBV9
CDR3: CASSSLVGHNEQFF
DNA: TGTGCCAGCAGCTCCCTCGTGGGCCACAATGAGCAGTTCTTC

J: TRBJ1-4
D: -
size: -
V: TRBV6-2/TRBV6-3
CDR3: CASSSGRRGRNEKLFF
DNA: TGTGCCAGCAGCTCCGGACGTCGGGGCCGTAATGAAAAACTGTTTTTT

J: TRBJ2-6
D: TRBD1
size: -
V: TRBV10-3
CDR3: CAISSRQGSGANVLTF
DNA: TGTGCCATCAGTTCCCGACAGGGTTCTGGGGCCAACGTCCTGACTTTC

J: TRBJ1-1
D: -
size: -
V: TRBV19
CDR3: CASMKDRMNTEAFF
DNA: TGTGCCAGTATGAAGGACCGAATGAACACTGAAGCTTTCTTT

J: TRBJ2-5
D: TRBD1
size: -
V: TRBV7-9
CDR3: CASATDRSYQETQYF
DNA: TGTGCCAGCGCCACGGACAGGTCCTACCAAGAGACCCAGTACTTC

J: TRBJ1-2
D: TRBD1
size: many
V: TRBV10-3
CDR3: CAISETTGTDGYTF
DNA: TGTGCCATCAGTGAGACGACAGGGACGGACGGCTACACCTTC

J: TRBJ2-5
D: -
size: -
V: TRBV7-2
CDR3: CASSFPGPQTTQYF
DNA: TGTGCCAGCAGCTTTCCGGGACCCCAGACGACCCAGTACTTC

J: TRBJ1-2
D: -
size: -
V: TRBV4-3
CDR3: CASSQDLGYGYTF
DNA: TGCGCCAGCAGCCAAGATCTGGGCTATGGCTACACCTTC

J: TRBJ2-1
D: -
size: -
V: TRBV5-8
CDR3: CASSLALQGGNEQFF
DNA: TGTGCCAGCAGCTTGGCTTTACAGGGGGGGAATGAGCAGTTCTTC

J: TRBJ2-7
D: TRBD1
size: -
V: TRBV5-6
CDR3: CASSRDSRYEQYF
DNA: TGTGCCAGCAGCCGGGACAGCAGGTACGAGCAGTACTTC

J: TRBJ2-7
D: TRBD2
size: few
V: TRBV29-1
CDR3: CSATGTSGKRYEQYF
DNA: TGCAGCGCAACCGGGACTAGCGGGAAGCGCTACGAGCAGTACTTC

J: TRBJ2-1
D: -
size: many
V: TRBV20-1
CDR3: CSASFLASSYNEQFF
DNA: TGCAGTGCTAGTTTTCTTGCGAGCTCCTACAATGAGCAGTTCTTC

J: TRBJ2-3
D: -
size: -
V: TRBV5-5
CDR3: CASSSDVARTDTQYF
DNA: TGTGCCAGCAGCTCGGATGTAGCGAGGACAGATACGCAGTATTTT

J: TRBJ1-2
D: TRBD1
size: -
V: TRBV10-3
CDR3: CAISGETGGNYGYTF
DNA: TGTGCCATCAGTGGGGAGACAGGGGGCAACTATGGCTACACCTTC

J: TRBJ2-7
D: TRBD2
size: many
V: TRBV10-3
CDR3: CAISERLAGHYEQYF
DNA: TGTGCCATCAGTGAGAGACTAGCGGGGCACTACGAGCAGTACTTC

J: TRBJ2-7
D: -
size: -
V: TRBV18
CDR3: CASSPEGQSSEQYF
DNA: TGTGCCAGCTCACCAGAGGGGCAATCCTCCGAGCAGTACTTC

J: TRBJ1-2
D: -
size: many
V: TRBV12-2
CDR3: CASRALTGKGYGYTF
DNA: TGTGCAAGTCGCGCCTTGACAGGAAAAGGCTATGGCTACACCTTC

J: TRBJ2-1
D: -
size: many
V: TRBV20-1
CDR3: CSARPFGRDLIYHNEQFF
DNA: TGCAGTGCTAGACCTTTCGGCCGGGACTTGATTTACCACAATGAGCAGTTCTTC

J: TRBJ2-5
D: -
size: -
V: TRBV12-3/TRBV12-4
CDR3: CASSLAPKGTQYF
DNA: TGTGCCAGCAGTTTAGCACCTAAAGGGACCCAGTACTTC

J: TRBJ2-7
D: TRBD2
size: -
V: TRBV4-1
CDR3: CASSQIDLGLARGGEQYF
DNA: TGCGCCAGCAGCCAGATAGACCTGGGACTAGCCCGAGGAGGAGAGCAGTACTTC